The next 17 T cell receptor beta chains were all read from a single sample in a study of PD-L1 blockade in urothelial cancer. The data were produced by immunoSEQ multiplex PCR, yet TCRdb's version contains in-frame clones alone and is incomplete. The sample has tens of thousands of clones, about 86% seen once. Indicated time point: peripheral blood 6 weeks after treatment start. Sequenced material: PBMCs, taken around atezolizumab (anti-PD-L1) treatment. Every receptor here comes from a man in his sixties with urothelial cancer.

This chain joins TRBV15 and TRBJ2-3; D may be TRBD2 (5 bases). Trimming removed 3 bases from V and 2 bases from J, with 9 bases in between. The CDR3 spans 14 residues. Germline CDR1 reads LNHNV; CDR2 reads YYDKDF (reference sequence). CDR3 sequence: CATSSGSYTDTQYF. The CDR3 DNA reads as TGTGCCACCAGCAGTGGGAGTTACACAGATACGCAGTATTTT.

The rearrangement joins TRBV28 to TRBJ1-2; D perhaps matches TRBD1 (6 bases). The CDR3 has 14 residues. Germline V lookup: CDR1 MDHEN, CDR2 SYDVKM. The V gene lost 1 base and the J gene lost 7 bases, with 13 bases spanning the gap. CDR3 in DNA: TGTGCCAGCAGTTTATTTTCCGAAGGGGGTGGCTACACCTTC. Amino acids: CASSLFSEGGGYTF.

The genes are TRBV4-1 and TRBJ1-2; perhaps TRBD1 as D (6 bases). Germline V CDR1 and CDR2: MGHRA, YSYEKL. Trimming removed 0 bases from V and 10 bases from J, with 18 bases in between. This CDR3 is built from 15 residues. DNA of the CDR3: TGCGCCAGCAGCCAAGATGGCAGGGGTTGGGGGTTCTACACCTTC. Protein sequence: CASSQDGRGWGFYTF.

In nucleotides, the CDR3 is TGTGCCATCAGTGAGAATAGCGGGGGGCCCACCGGGGAGCTGTTTTTT. Encoded protein: CAISENSGGPTGELFF. The chain uses TRBV10-3 and TRBJ2-2; 10 nucleotides line up with TRBD2. Losses at the gene ends were 2 bases for V and 4 bases for J; bases not matched to a gene: 4. The CDR3 totals 16 residues. Germline V CDR1 and CDR2: ENHRY, SYGVKD.

The rearrangement uses TRBV7-3 and TRBJ2-2; the D is unclear. The CDR3 is 13 residues long. CDR1 is SGHTA, CDR2 FQGTGA, per germline. With 5 bases removed from V and 6 bases from J, the gap between germline ends came to 10 bases. CDR3 in amino acids: CASSAYHAGELFF. CDR3 nucleotide sequence: TGTGCCAGCAGCGCCTACCATGCCGGGGAGCTGTTTTTT.

V and J are TRBV18 and TRBJ1-4; 9 nucleotides line up with TRBD1. Trimming cost V 3 bases and J 8 bases; bases outside gene matches: 7. This CDR3 spans 15 amino acids. Germline lookup yields CDR1 KGHSH and CDR2 LQKENI. The CDR3: CASSPPGTGNEKLFF. The CDR3 DNA reads as TGTGCCAGCTCACCCCCCGGGACAGGGAACGAAAAACTGTTTTTT.

This clone was detected once. The genes are TRBV21-1 and TRBJ1-5; the D segment call TRBD1 is taken from the table without a DNA check. TRBV21-1 is marked as a pseudogene. This CDR3 region has 17 residues. This chain's CDR3 is CASSKGDIQGRDQPQHF. The DNA of the CDR3 is TGTGCCAGCAGCAAAGGGGATATTCAGGGAAGGGATCAGCCCCAGCATTTT.

This chain joins TRBV19 and TRBJ1-6, with D possibly TRBD1 on 6 matching bases. The CDR3 totals 14 residues. Germline lookup yields CDR1 LNHDA and CDR2 SQIVND (reference sequence). V dropped 6 bases and J dropped 5 bases, with 11 bases sitting between them. CDR3 protein: CASRLTGNNSPLHF. In DNA form, the CDR3 reads TGTGCCAGTAGATTAACAGGGAATAATTCACCCCTCCACTTT.

This chain links TRBV12-5 with TRBJ2-5, with D perhaps matching TRBD2 (7 bases). CDR3 length: 15 amino acids. Germline CDR1 and CDR2: LGHNT and FRNRAP. The V gene lost 7 bases and the J gene lost 6 bases, with 21 bases spanning the gap. The CDR3 region is CASASKGGGRQTQYF. The CDR3, as DNA: TGTGCTAGTGCCTCAAAGGGGGGGGGTCGACAGACCCAGTACTTC. The full variable domain, with the rest looked up from reference TRBV12-5 and TRBJ2-5, is DARVTQTPRHKVTEMGQEVTMRCQPILGHNTVFWYRQTMMQGLELLAYFRNRAPLDDSGMPKDRFSAEMPDATLATLKIQPSEPRDSAVYFCASASKGGGRQTQYFGPGTRLLVL.

This rearrangement joins TRBV9 to TRBJ2-5; 12 nucleotides align to TRBD2. The CDR3 runs to 15 residues. The V segment lost 1 base and the J segment 3 bases; nucleotides outside the gene matches: 1. Germline V lookup: CDR1 SGDLS, CDR2 YYNGEE. The CDR3 loop reads CASSVRLAGEETQYF. DNA for the CDR3: TGTGCCAGCAGCGTAAGACTAGCGGGGGAAGAGACCCAGTACTTC.

The CDR3 loop is CASSSPGQGRYEQYF. The CDR3 DNA reads TGTGCCAGCAGTTCTCCGGGACAGGGCCGCTACGAGCAGTACTTC. The chain recombines TRBV6-5 with TRBJ2-7; 9 bases are a match to TRBD1. The CDR3 sequence is 15 residues long. V trimming: 4 bases; J trimming: 3 bases; junction bases outside the gene matches: 7. Per the germline V gene, CDR1 is MNHEY and CDR2 is SVGAGI.

V and J are TRBV6-1 and TRBJ1-4, with unresolved D. The ends were cut back, 4 bases at V and 4 bases at J, with 16 bases in the middle. Germline V CDR1 and CDR2: MNHNS, SASEGT. The CDR3 sequence is 16 residues long. CDR3 region: CASSGWEFRGNEKLFF. The DNA for the CDR3 is TGTGCCAGCAGTGGCTGGGAGTTCCGGGGTAATGAAAAACTGTTTTTT.

This chain connects TRBV10-3 to TRBJ1-3, with D unclear. Trimming took off 0 bases at V and 2 bases at J, with 8 bases between the two ends. The CDR3 totals 15 residues. The germline gives CDR1 ENHRY, CDR2 SYGVKD. The CDR3 loop reads CAISESGQTGNTIYF. For the CDR3, the DNA is TGTGCCATCAGTGAGTCTGGCCAGACTGGAAACACCATATATTTT.

The chain links TRBV5-1 to TRBJ2-7, with TRBD2 matching over 10 bases. This CDR3 has 14 amino acids. CDR1 SGHRS and CDR2 YFSETQ come from the germline V gene. Trimming removed 3 bases from V and 7 bases from J; junction bases left unmatched: 7. The CDR3 nucleotides read TGCGCCAGCAGCTATCTAAGCGGGGGGGGAGAGCAGTACTTC. The encoded protein is CASSYLSGGGEQYF.

This clone was recorded many times. V and J are TRBV19 and TRBJ1-2, with D possibly matching TRBD1 (6 bases). Trimming pared 9 bases from V and 0 bases from J, leaving 8 bases between. This CDR3 spans 12 amino acids. Germline V gene data show CDR1 as LNHDA and CDR2 as SQIVND (reference sequence). The CDR3 nucleotides read TGTGCCAGCGGACAGACTAACTATGGCTACACCTTC. Amino acid sequence: CASGQTNYGYTF.

The rearrangement uses TRBV6-5 and TRBJ1-2; no clear D gene. The germline V gene has CDR1 MNHEY and CDR2 SVGAGI. Trimming removed 0 bases from V and 4 bases from J, with 9 bases in between. The CDR3 sequence is 14 residues long. CDR3 residues: CASSYSISGYGYTF. In nucleotides, the CDR3 is TGTGCCAGCAGTTACTCGATATCCGGCTATGGCTACACCTTC.

V and J are TRBV6-1 and TRBJ2-3, with TRBD1 matching over 8 bases. CDR3 length equals 15 residues. Unmatched junction bases numbered 10, after V lost 4 bases and J lost 7 bases. The germline V gene has CDR1 MNHNS and CDR2 SASEGT. The CDR3 sequence: CASSAGTGGFYTQYF. CDR3 DNA sequence: TGTGCCAGCAGTGCCGGGACAGGCGGATTCTATACGCAGTATTTT.